The 27 T cell receptor beta chains listed next were all sequenced from one sample in a study of control samples from healthy donors and cancer patients. Sequenced by immunoSEQ multiplex PCR; TCRdb stores in-frame clones only, minus some. The sample includes about 120,000 clones, 91% of them seen just once. The sequencing input was blood. The origin of the receptors is a woman aged 18-29 years in good health.

The chain links TRBV7-9 to TRBJ2-3, with 8 nucleotides matching TRBD2. Looked up from germline, CDR1 is SEHNR and CDR2 is FQNEAQ (reference sequence). Trimming cost V 4 bases and J 4 bases; bases outside gene matches: 10. CDR3 length: 16 residues. For the CDR3, the DNA is TGTGCCAGCAGCTCAAGCTGGACTAGCCCCCCAGATACGCAGTATTTT. It encodes CASSSSWTSPPDTQYF.

This rearrangement joins TRBV7-9 to TRBJ2-4, with D possibly TRBD1 on 5 matching bases. CDR1 and CDR2 from the germline V gene are SEHNR and FQNEAQ (reference sequence). V lost 4 bases to trimming and J lost 4 bases, with 5 bases between them. This CDR3 has 12 residues. The CDR3, as DNA: TGTGCCAGCAGCTCAGGGAAAAACATTCAGTACTTC. Translating it yields CASSSGKNIQYF.

J is TRBJ1-2 and V is TRBV4-3; the match to TRBD1 covers 10 bases. In germline, CDR1 is LGHNA, CDR2 YSLEER. The CDR3 spans 18 residues. Trimming cost V 1 base and J 0 bases; bases outside gene matches: 8. The CDR3 sequence is CASSQARDRGLTNYGYTF. As DNA, the CDR3 is TGCGCCAGCAGCCAAGCCCGGGACAGGGGCCTAACTAACTATGGCTACACCTTC.

This chain uses TRBV2 with TRBJ1-4; D is ambiguous. Germline values: CDR1 SNHLY, CDR2 FYNNEI. The V and J ends lost 6 bases and 2 bases respectively, with 10 bases between them. There are 14 residues in the CDR3. The DNA of the CDR3 is TGTGCCAGCAGCGCAGGTGTCACTAATGAAAAACTGTTTTTT. Its translation: CASSAGVTNEKLFF.

The chain has TRBV30 and TRBJ1-2; no clear D. V was trimmed by 6 bases and J by 5 bases, leaving 13 bases between them. The CDR3 extends over 12 amino acids. Germline assignment: CDR1 GTSNPN and CDR2 SVGIG (reference sequence). In DNA, the CDR3 is TGTGCCTGCTATGGGGTTTGGTATGGCTACACCTTC. Translated: CACYGVWYGYTF. The variable domain in full, with the rest retrieved from reference TRBV30 and TRBJ1-2, is SQTIHQWPATLVQPVGSPLSLECTVEGTSNPNLYWYRQAAGRGLQLLFYSVGIGQISSEVPQNLSASRPQDRQFILSSKKLLLSDSGFYLCACYGVWYGYTFGSGTRLTVV.

The gene calls are TRBV1 and TRBJ1-1. TRBV1 corresponds to a pseudogene. This CDR3 is 18 amino acids long. CDR3 bases: TGCACCAGCAGCCAAGATCGGGGAGATATTAGTCCGGGTACTGAAGCTTTCTTT. Protein product: CTSSQDRGDISPGTEAFF.

This clone was counted only a few times. The chain carries TRBV19 and TRBJ2-5, with D perhaps assigned TRBD1 or TRBD2 (5 bases each). This CDR3 has 15 amino acids. Per the germline V gene, CDR1 is LNHDA and CDR2 is SQIVND (reference sequence). Deletions cut 9 bases from V and 3 bases from J, with 20 bases between. The CDR3 coding sequence is TGTGCCAGCCGGGGAGTGGGGCGGAACGAAGAGACCCAGTACTTC. It translates to CASRGVGRNEETQYF.

The rearrangement links TRBV27 to TRBJ1-4, with D uncertain. V lost 2 bases, J lost 3 bases, and 10 bases lay in between. This CDR3 contains 15 residues. CDR1 and CDR2 (germline): MNHEY, SMNVEV (reference sequence). The CDR3 spells CASSLGWGANEKLFF. In nucleotides, the CDR3 is TGTGCCAGCAGTTTAGGATGGGGAGCTAATGAAAAACTGTTTTTT. The full variable domain, its missing parts supplied by reference TRBV27 and TRBJ1-4, is EAQVTQNPRYLITVTGKKLTVTCSQNMNHEYMSWYRQDPGLGLRQIYYSMNVEVTDKGDVPEGYKVSRKEKRNFPLILESPSPNQTSLYFCASSLGWGANEKLFFGSGTQLSVL.

V usage is TRBV7-2 and J usage is TRBJ1-6, with 12 bases identical to TRBD1. J gave up 1 base and V 5 bases, and 9 bases lay outside the gene matches. The length of the CDR3 is 19 residues. Germline V gene data show CDR1 as SGHTA and CDR2 as FQGNSA. For the CDR3, the DNA is TGTGCCAGCAGCGAGAGGGACAGGGGGCGAGGGTCCTATAATTCACCCCTCCACTTT. The encoded protein is CASSERDRGRGSYNSPLHF.

The chain uses TRBV5-6 and TRBJ1-1; D gene uncertain. Trimming removed 2 bases at V and 3 bases at J, with 17 bases between. This CDR3 is built from 16 residues. Per the germline V gene, CDR1 is SGHDT and CDR2 is YYEEEE. CDR3 protein: CASSFRYTRSDTEAFF. In DNA, the CDR3 is TGTGCCAGCAGCTTCCGATACACGCGGTCGGACACTGAAGCTTTCTTT.

V and J are TRBV5-4 and TRBJ2-5, with 9 bases that match TRBD2. Trimming at V came to 0 bases and at J to 5 bases, leaving 2 bases not matched to a gene. Germline assignment: CDR1 SGHNT and CDR2 YYREEE (reference sequence). The CDR3 consists of 14 residues. The CDR3: CASSLGGGVETQYF. CDR3 in DNA: TGTGCCAGCAGCTTGGGCGGGGGGGTCGAGACCCAGTACTTC.

The chain joins TRBV19 to TRBJ2-1, with a tentative D call TRBD1 (5 bases). With 3 bases removed from V and 0 bases from J, the gap between germline ends came to 9 bases. There are 15 residues in the CDR3. Looked up from germline, CDR1 is LNHDA and CDR2 is SQIVND (reference sequence). CDR3 region: CASSIRQSSYNEQFF. The CDR3, as DNA: TGTGCCAGTAGTATCAGACAGAGCTCCTACAATGAGCAGTTCTTC.

This chain connects TRBV11-2 to TRBJ2-3; the match to TRBD2 covers 8 bases. The junction had 5 bases not matched to a gene; V was cut back by 1 base and J by 2 bases. This CDR3 is 16 amino acids long. The germline V gene encodes CDR1 SGHAT and CDR2 FQNNGV. The CDR3: CASSLGVTSDTDTQYF. For the CDR3, the DNA is TGTGCCAGCAGCTTAGGGGTGACTAGCGACACAGATACGCAGTATTTT. Complete variable domain (other parts from reference TRBV11-2 and TRBJ2-3): EAGVAQSPRYKIIEKRQSVAFWCNPISGHATLYWYQQILGQGPKLLIQFQNNGVVDDSQLPKDRFSAERLKGVDSTLKIQPAKLEDSAVYLCASSLGVTSDTDTQYFGPGTRLTVL.

V usage is TRBV27 and J usage is TRBJ1-1, with TRBD1 matching over 10 bases. The ends lost 6 bases at V and 1 base at J; junction bases unmatched: 8. CDR3 length equals 16 residues. CDR1 is MNHEY, CDR2 SMNVEV, per germline (reference sequence). CDR3 in DNA: TGTGCCAGCAGCCGTAAAGACAGGGGGCCGAACACTGAAGCTTTCTTT. Its translation: CASSRKDRGPNTEAFF.

The chain is built from TRBV4-3 and TRBJ2-7; 9 bases line up with TRBD1. With 4 bases clipped from V and 2 bases from J, the junction kept 9 bases outside the gene matches. Per the germline V gene, CDR1 is LGHNA and CDR2 is YSLEER. There are 16 residues in the CDR3. CDR3: CASSRDIRTGAYEQYF. The CDR3 DNA reads as TGCGCCAGCAGCCGGGACATAAGGACAGGGGCCTACGAGCAGTACTTC.

This clone was seen a single time. This chain uses TRBV5-6 with TRBJ2-7; D perhaps matches TRBD1 (6 bases). The ends were cut back, 3 bases at V and 3 bases at J, with 13 bases in the middle. Germline V gene data show CDR1 as SGHDT and CDR2 as YYEEEE. CDR3 size: 14 residues. The CDR3 DNA sequence: TGTGCCAGCAGCTCGAAACCAGGGGTCTACGAGCAGTACTTC. Amino acid sequence: CASSSKPGVYEQYF.

This clone appeared once. This CDR3 reads CASSWPRQIKVYEQYF. The CDR3 DNA reads TGTGCCAGCAGTTGGCCAAGACAGATCAAAGTCTACGAGCAGTACTTC. The rearrangement joins TRBV6-5 to TRBJ2-7; maybe TRBD1 (5 bases). The ends were cut back, 4 bases at V and 3 bases at J, with 19 bases in the middle. The germline CDR1 and CDR2 sequences are MNHEY and SVGAGI. The CDR3 is made up of 16 amino acids.

The chain carries TRBV9 and TRBJ1-1; D gene ambiguous. Trimming took off 0 bases at V and 5 bases at J, with 8 bases between the two ends. The CDR3 runs 13 residues. In germline, CDR1 is SGDLS, CDR2 YYNGEE. CDR3 residues: CASSVAPGTEAFF. DNA for the CDR3: TGTGCCAGCAGCGTAGCTCCAGGAACTGAAGCTTTCTTT.

This clone has a single count. The chain has TRBV6-5 and TRBJ1-2; no reliable D call. Germline loops: CDR1 MNHEY, CDR2 SVGAGI. V dropped 8 bases and J dropped 3 bases, with 7 bases sitting between them. CDR3 size: 11 residues. In DNA form, the CDR3 reads TGTGCCAGCCGTCGAGACTATGGCTACACCTTC. Translating it yields CASRRDYGYTF.

The chain recombines TRBV3-1 (or the pseudogene TRBV3-2) with TRBJ2-2; 7 positions match TRBD2. The germline CDR1 and CDR2 sequences are LGHDT and YNNKEL (reference sequence). The length of the CDR3 is 14 residues. Germline trimming cut 6 bases from V and 1 base from J; bases unmatched to any gene: 2. The CDR3 bases are TGTGCCAGCAGAGGACTAGGGAACACCGGGGAGCTGTTTTTT. It encodes CASRGLGNTGELFF.

The chain uses TRBV5-6 and TRBJ1-1; D is uncertain. This CDR3 has 12 residues. The V end was cut by 0 bases, the J end by 6 bases, with 6 bases between. Looked up from germline, CDR1 is SGHDT and CDR2 is YYEEEE. CDR3 in amino acids: CASSLAASEAFF. Here the CDR3 DNA reads TGTGCCAGCAGCTTGGCAGCATCTGAAGCTTTCTTT.

V gene TRBV5-4 combines with J gene TRBJ2-3; 7 bases match TRBD2. This CDR3 contains 14 residues. The J segment lost 3 bases and the V segment lost 3 bases, leaving 4 bases of the junction unmatched. CDR1 is SGHNT and CDR2 is YYREEE in the germline V gene (reference sequence). This CDR3 is CASSWGGLTDTQYF. As DNA, the CDR3 is TGTGCCAGCAGCTGGGGGGGGTTGACAGATACGCAGTATTTT.

A remark on this clone: An end of the junction differs from the germline gene, which may be a read error. The V call is TRBV18, the J call TRBJ2-5; a possible D gene is TRBD2 (6 bases). Looked up from germline, CDR1 is KGHSH and CDR2 is LQKENI. The CDR3 runs to 12 residues. CDR3 bases: TGTGCCAGCTCACCAACGGGCGATAGGAGGGACTTC. Its protein product is CASSPTGDRRDF. Looking up the rest from reference TRBV18 and TRBJ2-5 gives the full variable domain: NAGVMQNPRHLVRRRGQEARLRCSPMKGHSHVYWYRQLPEEGLKFMVYLQKENIIDESGMPKERFSAEFPKEGPSILRIQQVVRGDSAAYFCASSPTGDRRDFGPGTRLLVL.

The V gene is TRBV3-1 (or the pseudogene TRBV3-2), the J gene TRBJ2-7, with no clear D. V was cut by 0 bases and J by 2 bases, with 11 bases left in between. Germline V gene lookup returns CDR1 LGHDT and CDR2 YNNKEL (reference sequence). This CDR3 is 15 amino acids long. The CDR3 nucleotides are TGTGCCAGCAGCCAAGAAAGCGCAGGCCCCTACGAGCAGTACTTC. This encodes CASSQESAGPYEQYF.

The V and J genes are TRBV2 and TRBJ2-7; D remains ambiguous. The germline gives CDR1 SNHLY, CDR2 FYNNEI. The CDR3 sequence is 15 residues long. Trimming shortened V by 0 bases and J by 4 bases, and 13 bases separated the two germline ends. The CDR3 is CASSEALYSPYEQYF. The CDR3 region has the DNA TGTGCCAGCAGTGAAGCGCTCTATTCCCCGTACGAGCAGTACTTC.

The chain couples TRBV27 to TRBJ2-7; 11 bases match TRBD1. The germline V gene has CDR1 MNHEY and CDR2 SMNVEV (reference sequence). The CDR3 covers 16 residues. The ends lost 0 bases at V and 2 bases at J; junction bases unmatched: 3. CDR3 coding DNA: TGTGCCAGCAGTTTATCGCCGGGACAGGGGGCCTACGAGCAGTACTTC. This gives the protein CASSLSPGQGAYEQYF.

V usage is TRBV4-3 and J usage is TRBJ2-3; TRBD2 agrees at 9 bases. V gave up 4 bases and J gave up 0 bases; unmatched junction bases: 8. Per germline, CDR1 LGHNA and CDR2 YSLEER. This CDR3 comprises 17 residues. The CDR3 protein is CASSRSAGGPSTDTQYF. CDR3 DNA: TGCGCCAGCAGCCGCTCAGCGGGAGGTCCTAGCACAGATACGCAGTATTTT.